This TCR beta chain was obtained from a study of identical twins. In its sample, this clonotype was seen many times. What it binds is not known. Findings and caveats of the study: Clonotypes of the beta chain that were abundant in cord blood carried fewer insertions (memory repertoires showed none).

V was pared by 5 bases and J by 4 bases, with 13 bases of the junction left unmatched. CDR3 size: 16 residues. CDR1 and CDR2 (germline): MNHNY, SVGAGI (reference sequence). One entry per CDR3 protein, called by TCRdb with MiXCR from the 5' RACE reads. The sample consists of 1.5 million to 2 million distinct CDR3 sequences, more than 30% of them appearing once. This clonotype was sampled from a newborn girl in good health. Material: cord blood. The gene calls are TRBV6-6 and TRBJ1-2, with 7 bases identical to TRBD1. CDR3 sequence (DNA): TGTGCCAGCAGTCAGGGGGACAGCCTTTCTCTCTATGGCTACACCTTC. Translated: CASSQGDSLSLYGYTF.